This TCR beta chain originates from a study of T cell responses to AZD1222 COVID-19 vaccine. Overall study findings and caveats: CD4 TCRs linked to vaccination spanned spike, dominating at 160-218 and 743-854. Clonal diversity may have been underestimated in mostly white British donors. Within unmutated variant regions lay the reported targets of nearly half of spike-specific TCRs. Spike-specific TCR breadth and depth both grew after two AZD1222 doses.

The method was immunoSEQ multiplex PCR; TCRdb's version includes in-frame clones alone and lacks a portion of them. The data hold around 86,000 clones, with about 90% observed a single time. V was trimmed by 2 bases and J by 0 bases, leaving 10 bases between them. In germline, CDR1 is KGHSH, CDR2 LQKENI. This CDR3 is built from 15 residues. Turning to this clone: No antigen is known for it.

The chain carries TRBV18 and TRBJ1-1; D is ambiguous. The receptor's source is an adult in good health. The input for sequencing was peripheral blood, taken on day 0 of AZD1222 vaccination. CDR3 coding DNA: TGTGCCAGCTCACCAAACAGAAACATGAACACTGAAGCTTTCTTT. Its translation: CASSPNRNMNTEAFF. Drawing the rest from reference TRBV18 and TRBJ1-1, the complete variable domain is NAGVMQNPRHLVRRRGQEARLRCSPMKGHSHVYWYRQLPEEGLKFMVYLQKENIIDESGMPKERFSAEFPKEGPSILRIQQVVRGDSAAYFCASSPNRNMNTEAFFGQGTRLTVV.